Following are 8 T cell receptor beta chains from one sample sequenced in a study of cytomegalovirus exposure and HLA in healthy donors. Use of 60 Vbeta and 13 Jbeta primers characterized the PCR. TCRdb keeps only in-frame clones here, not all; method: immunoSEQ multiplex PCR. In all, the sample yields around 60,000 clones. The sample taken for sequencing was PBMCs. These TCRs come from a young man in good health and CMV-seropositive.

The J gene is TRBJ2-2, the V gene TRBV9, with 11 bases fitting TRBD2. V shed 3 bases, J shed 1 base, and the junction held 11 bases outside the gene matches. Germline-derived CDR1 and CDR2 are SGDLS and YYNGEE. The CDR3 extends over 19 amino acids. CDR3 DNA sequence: TGTGCCAGCAGCGCCATATATACCCTAGCGGGGGGGAACACCGGGGAGCTGTTTTTT. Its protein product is CASSAIYTLAGGNTGELFF. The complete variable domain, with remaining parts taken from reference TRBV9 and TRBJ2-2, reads DSGVTQTPKHLITATGQRVTLRCSPRSGDLSVYWYQQSLDQGLQFLIQYYNGEERAKGNILERFSAQQFPDLHSELNLSSLELGDSALYFCASSAIYTLAGGNTGELFFGEGSRLTVL.

CDR3 in amino acids: CASSQSSSGRAIVNEQFF. The CDR3 DNA reads as TGCGCCAGCAGTCAATCCAGCAGCGGGAGGGCCATTGTCAATGAGCAGTTCTTC. This rearrangement joins TRBV23-1 to TRBJ2-1; 10 nucleotides agree with TRBD2. TRBV23-1 is an open reading frame, and its role is uncertain. The trim removed 0 bases at V and 6 bases at J, leaving 11 bases unmatched. CDR3 size: 18 residues.

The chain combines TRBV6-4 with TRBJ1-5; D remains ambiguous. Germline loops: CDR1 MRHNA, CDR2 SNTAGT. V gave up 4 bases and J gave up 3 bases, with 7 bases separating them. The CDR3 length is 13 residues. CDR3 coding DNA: TGTGCCAGCAGTGCAGAATTCAATCAGCCCCAGCATTTT. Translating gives CASSAEFNQPQHF.

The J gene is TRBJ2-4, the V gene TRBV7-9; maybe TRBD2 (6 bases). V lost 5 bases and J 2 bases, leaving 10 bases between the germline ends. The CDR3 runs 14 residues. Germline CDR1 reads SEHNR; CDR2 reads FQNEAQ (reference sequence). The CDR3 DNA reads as TGTGCCAGCAGCCTGGGGGGATCCAAAAACATTCAGTACTTC. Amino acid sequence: CASSLGGSKNIQYF.

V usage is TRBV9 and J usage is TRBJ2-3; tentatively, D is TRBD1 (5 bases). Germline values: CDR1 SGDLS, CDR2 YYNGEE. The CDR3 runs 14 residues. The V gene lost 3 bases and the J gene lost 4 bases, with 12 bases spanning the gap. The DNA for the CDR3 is TGTGCCAGCAGCGAGGGGATTGAATCAGATACGCAGTATTTT. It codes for CASSEGIESDTQYF.

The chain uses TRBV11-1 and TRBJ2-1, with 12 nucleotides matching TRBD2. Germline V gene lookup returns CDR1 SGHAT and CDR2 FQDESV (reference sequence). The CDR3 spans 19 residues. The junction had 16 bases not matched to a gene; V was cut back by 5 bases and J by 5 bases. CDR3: CASSPRELAGGSSDNEQFF. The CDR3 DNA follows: TGTGCCAGCAGCCCAAGGGAACTAGCGGGAGGATCGTCCGACAATGAGCAGTTCTTC.

CDR3 sequence: CASSQGEVTDTQYF. The CDR3, as DNA: TGTGCCAGCAGCCAAGGGGAGGTCACAGATACGCAGTATTTT. The chain is built from TRBV4-2 and TRBJ2-3; perhaps TRBD2 as D (6 bases). From germline, CDR1 is LGHNA and CDR2 YNFKEQ. The length of the CDR3 is 14 residues. Deletions cut 1 base from V and 2 bases from J, with 7 bases between.

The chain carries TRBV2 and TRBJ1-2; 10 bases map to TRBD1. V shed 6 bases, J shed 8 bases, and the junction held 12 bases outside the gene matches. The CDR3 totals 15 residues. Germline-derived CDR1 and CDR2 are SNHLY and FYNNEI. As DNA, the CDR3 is TGTGCCAGCAGCATAGTAAGACAGGGGGCGGGAGGCTACACCTTC. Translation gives CASSIVRQGAGGYTF.